This entry lists 22 T cell receptor beta chains sequenced from one sample in a study of immune evolution from preneoplasia to lung adenocarcinoma (dated by TCRdb to the early 2020s). Receptor libraries were prepared by the immunoSEQ multiplex PCR assay. The source is immuneACCESS, and TCRdb retained only in-frame sequences with V and J called. Part of the clones is not carried over; for the studies checked, unresolved V genes explain less than half of this, and the remainder is unexplained. Recorded for this sample are 5,000 to 6,500 clones; 70% to 90% of them occurred a single time. The top ten hold 3.5% to 4% of the sample. Sequencing was carried out using FFPE minimally invasive lung adenocarcinoma tissue. Interpreted using the paper, the cell subset or site label stands for: micro-invasive lung adenocarcinoma (MIA). The source is a person aged 60-80 years with lung adenocarcinoma.

The rearrangement joins TRBV25-1 to TRBJ2-4, with a possible D match to TRBD1 (5 bases). CDR3 length: 13 residues. Germline lookup yields CDR1 MGHDK and CDR2 SYGVNS. Trimming stripped 3 bases from V and 6 bases from J, with 9 bases between. The CDR3: CASSDPGRNIQYF. The CDR3 region has the DNA TGTGCCAGCAGTGACCCAGGGCGAAACATTCAGTACTTC.

The chain is built from TRBV30 and TRBJ2-1, with 10 bases that match TRBD1. CDR3 length: 15 amino acids. Trimming cost V 5 bases and J 4 bases; bases outside gene matches: 8. The germline gives CDR1 GTSNPN, CDR2 SVGIG (reference sequence). The CDR3 loop reads CAWARTGGLYNEQFF. In nucleotides, the CDR3 is TGTGCCTGGGCTCGGACAGGGGGGCTATACAATGAGCAGTTCTTC. Full variable domain (rest looked up from reference TRBV30 and TRBJ2-1): SQTIHQWPATLVQPVGSPLSLECTVEGTSNPNLYWYRQAAGRGLQLLFYSVGIGQISSEVPQNLSASRPQDRQFILSSKKLLLSDSGFYLCAWARTGGLYNEQFFGPGTRLTVL.

By sample share, this clone is large. The chain couples TRBV6-4 to TRBJ2-3; D gene uncertain. The length of the CDR3 is 13 residues. Trimming shortened V by 5 bases and J by 2 bases, and 8 bases separated the two germline ends. Looked up from germline, CDR1 is MRHNA and CDR2 is SNTAGT. The CDR3 loop is CASSPAATDTQYF. CDR3 bases: TGTGCCAGCAGTCCGGCCGCCACAGATACGCAGTATTTT.

This rearrangement joins TRBV30 to TRBJ1-5; weak D call: TRBD1 (6 bases). The length of the CDR3 is 17 residues. V lost 3 bases to trimming and J lost 1 base, with 19 bases between them. CDR1 is GTSNPN, CDR2 SVGIG, per germline (reference sequence). CDR3: CAWRPGGGWVSNQPQHF. CDR3 coding DNA: TGTGCCTGGAGGCCCGGGGGGGGCTGGGTGAGCAATCAGCCCCAGCATTTT.

The V call is TRBV5-4, the J call TRBJ1-1; D is ambiguous. The CDR3 sequence is 13 residues long. V dropped 0 bases and J dropped 1 base, with 4 bases sitting between them. The germline V gene has CDR1 SGHNT and CDR2 YYREEE (reference sequence). Here the CDR3 DNA reads TGTGCCAGCAGCTTGGCCGGGAACACTGAAGCTTTCTTT. Residues: CASSLAGNTEAFF. The full variable domain, in which reference TRBV5-4 and TRBJ1-1 provide the parts outside the CDR3, is ETGVTQSPTHLIKTRGQQVTLRCSSQSGHNTVSWYQQALGQGPQFIFQYYREEENGRGNFPPRFSGLQFPNYSSELNVNALELDDSALYLCASSLAGNTEAFFGQGTRLTVV.

The V call is TRBV27, the J call TRBJ2-5; D gene unclear. This CDR3 has 13 residues. V lost 1 base, J lost 2 bases, and 5 bases lay in between. Looked up from germline, CDR1 is MNHEY and CDR2 is SMNVEV (reference sequence). This chain's CDR3 is CASSLLGQETQYF. The CDR3 DNA is TGTGCCAGCAGTTTATTGGGTCAAGAGACCCAGTACTTC.

This chain connects TRBV18 to TRBJ1-2; 10 bases agree with TRBD1. The CDR3 is 16 amino acids. V gave up 3 bases and J gave up 7 bases; unmatched junction bases: 11. The germline V gene encodes CDR1 KGHSH and CDR2 LQKENI. The CDR3 DNA is TGTGCCAGCTCACCCCGACAGGGGGCTAAACAGGGTGGCTACACCTTC. Protein: CASSPRQGAKQGGYTF.

This chain uses TRBV11-2 with TRBJ1-4; no clear D. V dropped 5 bases and J dropped 7 bases, with 20 bases sitting between them. Germline CDR1 reads SGHAT; CDR2 reads FQNNGV. The CDR3 sequence is 16 residues long. The CDR3 protein is CASSAAPRRLGEKLFF. The CDR3 bases are TGTGCCAGCAGCGCCGCGCCTCGGAGGTTGGGTGAAAAACTGTTTTTT.

This rearrangement joins TRBV21-1 to TRBJ2-7; the DNA was not compared with TRBD1, the D call given in the table. TRBV21-1 is a known pseudogene. The length of the CDR3 is 15 residues. The DNA for the CDR3 is TGTGCCAGCAGCATCTGCCGGGACAGGGACCTCGAGCAGTACTTC. This translates into CASSICRDRDLEQYF.

The rearrangement links TRBV5-1 to TRBJ1-2; D remains ambiguous. V was pared by 0 bases and J by 1 base, with 7 bases between. CDR3 size: 14 residues. The V gene's germline CDR1 is SGHRS and CDR2 YFSETQ. The CDR3 DNA follows: TGCGCCAGCAGCTTGGGTCTGAATAACTATGGCTACACCTTC. Translated, it gives CASSLGLNNYGYTF.

The gene calls are TRBV15 and TRBJ1-2, with D possibly being TRBD1 (6 bases). V lost 5 bases and J 6 bases, leaving 10 bases between the germline ends. The V gene's germline CDR1 is LNHNV and CDR2 YYDKDF (reference sequence). This CDR3 region has 12 residues. As DNA, the CDR3 is TGTGCCACCAGCCAACAGGGCCATGGCTACACCTTC. Amino acids: CATSQQGHGYTF.

A word on this clone: The same CDR3 can be traced to other DNA sequences in this sample. The chain is built from TRBV5-1 and TRBJ1-1; D is possibly TRBD1 (6 bases). The CDR3 is 15 residues long. The V end was cut by 0 bases, the J end by 1 base, with 10 bases between. Germline V gene lookup returns CDR1 SGHRS and CDR2 YFSETQ. CDR3 coding DNA: TGCGCCAGCAGCTTGGGGGGGGCCCGGAACACTGAAGCTTTCTTT. It is translated as CASSLGGARNTEAFF.

The V gene is TRBV7-3, the J gene TRBJ2-3; D perhaps matches TRBD2 (6 bases). Trimming removed 4 bases at V and 5 bases at J, with 10 bases between. Germline values: CDR1 SGHTA, CDR2 FQGTGA. The CDR3 sequence is 13 residues long. CDR3 sequence reads: CASSSVGGDTQYF. The CDR3, as DNA: TGTGCCAGCAGCTCCGTCGGGGGAGATACGCAGTATTTT.

The chain couples TRBV28 to TRBJ2-1; D might be TRBD1 or TRBD2, each matching 6 bases. The CDR3 has 16 residues. Germline V CDR1 and CDR2: MDHEN, SYDVKM. The V and J ends lost 6 bases and 3 bases respectively, with 18 bases between them. The CDR3 is CASSPSGGHGYNEQFF. CDR3 sequence (DNA): TGTGCCAGCAGCCCCTCCGGGGGCCACGGCTACAATGAGCAGTTCTTC. Complete variable domain (other parts from reference TRBV28 and TRBJ2-1): DVKVTQSSRYLVKRTGEKVFLECVQDMDHENMFWYRQDPGLGLRLIYFSYDVKMKEKGDIPEGYSVSREKKERFSLILESASTNQTSMYLCASSPSGGHGYNEQFFGPGTRLTVL.

This clone was seen once. The chain is built from TRBV7-9 and TRBJ2-7, with unresolved D. Germline CDR1 is SEHNR and CDR2 is FQNEAQ (reference sequence). There are 12 residues in the CDR3. The V gene lost 2 bases and the J gene lost 3 bases, with 5 bases spanning the gap. As DNA, the CDR3 is TGTGCCAGCAGCTTATTGGGCTACGAGCAGTACTTC. This codes for CASSLLGYEQYF.

The chain uses TRBV9 and TRBJ2-7; 8 bases map to TRBD1. J gave up 4 bases and V 4 bases, and 16 bases lay outside the gene matches. Looked up from germline, CDR1 is SGDLS and CDR2 is YYNGEE. The CDR3 consists of 17 residues. This CDR3 reads CASSPYIGAGGGYEQYF. The CDR3 DNA is TGTGCCAGCAGCCCATATATTGGGGCAGGGGGCGGGTACGAGCAGTACTTC.

This clone was seen a few times. The chain employs TRBV7-9 and TRBJ1-5, with D possibly matching TRBD1 (6 bases). Germline assignment: CDR1 SEHNR and CDR2 FQNEAQ (reference sequence). The CDR3 runs to 15 residues. V was trimmed by 3 bases and J by 5 bases, leaving 14 bases between them. The CDR3 sequence is CASSFGGHPDQPQHF. The CDR3 bases are TGTGCCAGCAGCTTCGGGGGACACCCAGATCAGCCCCAGCATTTT.

This chain uses TRBV2 with TRBJ2-3, with 10 bases lining up with TRBD2. Unmatched junction bases numbered 7, after V lost 6 bases and J lost 4 bases. The CDR3 totals 15 residues. Germline lookup yields CDR1 SNHLY and CDR2 FYNNEI. The chain's CDR3 is CASRGTSGASDTQYF. CDR3 DNA: TGTGCCAGCAGGGGCACTAGCGGGGCCTCAGATACGCAGTATTTT.

The chain employs TRBV2 and TRBJ2-1; 9 nucleotides agree with TRBD2. CDR1 is SNHLY and CDR2 is FYNNEI in the germline V gene. The trim removed 4 bases at V and 8 bases at J, leaving 9 bases unmatched. The CDR3 sequence is 15 residues long. CDR3 bases: TGTGCCAGCAGTGTGGGGCGGGGGGGCCTCGATGAGCAGTTCTTC. Translated: CASSVGRGGLDEQFF.

The rearrangement joins TRBV4-3 to TRBJ1-2, with D hard to call. V lost 3 bases and J lost 9, with 20 bases in between. Per germline, CDR1 LGHNA and CDR2 YSLEER. This CDR3 comprises 15 residues. As DNA, the CDR3 is TGCGCCAGCAGCCAGAATTCGGACGTGAGTGGGAGCTACACCTTC. It yields the protein CASSQNSDVSGSYTF.

The rearrangement links TRBV29-1 to TRBJ2-1; 9 bases align to TRBD2. Germline V gene data show CDR1 as SQVTM and CDR2 as ANQGSEA. The CDR3 is made up of 12 amino acids. With V trimmed by 3 bases and J by 13 bases, 7 bases remained unmatched. The DNA for the CDR3 is TGCAGCGTTGAGGGAGTAGCGGGAGCCCAGTTCTTC. Amino acids: CSVEGVAGAQFF.

This CDR3 is CATSRDLGGTDTQYF. In nucleotides, the CDR3 is TGTGCCACCAGCAGAGATTTGGGCGGCACAGATACGCAGTATTTT. The chain has TRBV15 and TRBJ2-3; D remains ambiguous. In germline, CDR1 is LNHNV, CDR2 YYDKDF (reference sequence). Between the trimmed V and J ends, which lost 0 bases and 1 base, there was a span of 8 bases. The CDR3 has 15 residues.